This TCR beta chain was found in a study of regulatory and conventional T cells in RAG deficiency. Regarding the study as a whole: Shannon entropy fell and Simpson indices rose in RAG-deficient patients. Other subsets showed roughly 10-fold reductions, but Treg unique TCR beta sequences fell roughly 96-fold in these patients.

Conventional CD4+ T cells were sorted from blood as CD25-low CD127-high cells. Repertoires were generated with immunoSEQ multiplex PCR, while TCRdb's copy carries only in-frame clones and drops some. The sample holds under 25,000 clones, approximately 96% seen once. Germline V CDR1 and CDR2: MNHNY, SVGAGI (reference sequence). The CDR3 is 16 amino acids. The V and J ends lost 2 bases and 1 base respectively, with 14 bases between them. As regards this clone: As yet, its antigen is unknown.

The data were also submitted as part of a second study, on regulatory T cells. As that report states: Amplification used 52 TRBV primers and 13 TRBJ primers. Regulatory T cells showed the strongest V-J pair restriction and V/J gene skewing among patient repertoires.

The V and J genes are TRBV6-6 and TRBJ1-1; a possible D gene is TRBD1 (5 bases). The source material was CD25- CD4+ T cells sorted from blood. The receptor comes from a human donor in good health. The CDR3 protein is CASSYGGVGSNTEAFF. The CDR3 DNA reads TGTGCCAGCAGTTACGGAGGGGTAGGGTCGAACACTGAAGCTTTCTTT.